This TCR beta chain is drawn from a study of T cell changes during pregnancy in multiple sclerosis. This clone was seen a handful of times. CDR1 is KGHSY and CDR2 is FQNENV in the germline V gene. The CDR3 length is 13 residues. Trimming pared 1 base from V and 8 bases from J, leaving 11 bases between. Generated by immunoSEQ multiplex PCR, the TCRdb table keeps only in-frame clones and is missing some. This repertoire shows approximately 88,000 clones, roughly 92% found once; its top ten account for about 2.6%. The material was peripheral blood, obtained in the first trimester of pregnancy. The V and J genes are TRBV16 and TRBJ1-1; no firm D call. This TCR derives from a female donor with multiple sclerosis, enrolled in a pregnancy study. In DNA form, the CDR3 reads TGTGCCAGCAGCCAATGGGCTCCCCCGGAAGCTTTCTTT. Its translation is CASSQWAPPEAFF.